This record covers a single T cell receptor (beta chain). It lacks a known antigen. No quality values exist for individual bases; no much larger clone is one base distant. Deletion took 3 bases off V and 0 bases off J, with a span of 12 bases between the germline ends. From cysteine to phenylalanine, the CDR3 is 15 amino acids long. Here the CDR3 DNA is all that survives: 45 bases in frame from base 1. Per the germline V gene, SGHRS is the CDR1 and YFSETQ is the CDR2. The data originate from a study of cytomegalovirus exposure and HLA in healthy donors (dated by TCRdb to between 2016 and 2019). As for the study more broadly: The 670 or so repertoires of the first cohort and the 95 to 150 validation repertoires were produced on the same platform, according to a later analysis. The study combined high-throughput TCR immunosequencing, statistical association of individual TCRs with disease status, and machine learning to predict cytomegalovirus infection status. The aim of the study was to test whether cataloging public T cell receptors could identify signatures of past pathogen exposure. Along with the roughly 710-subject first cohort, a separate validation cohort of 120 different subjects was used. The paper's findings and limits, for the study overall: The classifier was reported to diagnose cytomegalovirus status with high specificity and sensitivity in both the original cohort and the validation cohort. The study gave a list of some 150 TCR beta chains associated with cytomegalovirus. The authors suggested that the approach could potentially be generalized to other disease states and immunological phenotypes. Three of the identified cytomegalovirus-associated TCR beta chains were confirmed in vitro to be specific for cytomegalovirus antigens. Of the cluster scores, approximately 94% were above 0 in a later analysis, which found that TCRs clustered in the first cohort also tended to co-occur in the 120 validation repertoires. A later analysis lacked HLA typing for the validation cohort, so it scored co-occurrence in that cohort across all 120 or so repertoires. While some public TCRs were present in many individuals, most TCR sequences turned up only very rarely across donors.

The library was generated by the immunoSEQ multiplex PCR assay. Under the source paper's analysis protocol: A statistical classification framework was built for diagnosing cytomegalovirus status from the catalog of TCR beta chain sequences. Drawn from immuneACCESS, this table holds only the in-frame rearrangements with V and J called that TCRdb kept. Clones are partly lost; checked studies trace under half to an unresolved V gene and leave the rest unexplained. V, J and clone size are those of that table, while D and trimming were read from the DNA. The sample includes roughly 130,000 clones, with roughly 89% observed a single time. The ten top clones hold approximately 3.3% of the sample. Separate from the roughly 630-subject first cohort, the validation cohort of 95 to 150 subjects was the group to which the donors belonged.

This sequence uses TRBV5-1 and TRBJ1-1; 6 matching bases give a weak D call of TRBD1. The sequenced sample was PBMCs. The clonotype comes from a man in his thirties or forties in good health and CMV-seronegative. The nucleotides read TGCGCCAGCAGCTCTCAGGGGTTCGTGAACACTGAAGCTTTCTTT. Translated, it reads CASSSQGFVNTEAFF.